This TCR beta chain derives from a study of shared clonotypes between healthy human individuals. Assay: immunoSEQ multiplex PCR; the TCRdb copy retains only in-frame clones and omits some. The data show around 990,000 clones, roughly 80% seen once. General study results and limits: Lower generation probabilities were found for non-shared clonotypes than for those shared by all four donors.

The CDR3 has 16 amino acids. The germline V gene encodes CDR1 SGHDT and CDR2 YYEEEE. The V segment lost 0 bases and the J segment 3 bases; nucleotides outside the gene matches: 5. On this clone: Its specificity is unknown.

The V call is TRBV5-6, the J call TRBJ1-5, with 8 bases that match TRBD1. This receptor was identified in a man younger than 35 in good health. Some clones in this sample may be carry-over from other donors' samples. Sequences were obtained from memory CD4+ T cells from PBMCs. The subset denotes: CD45RA-negative fraction. The DNA of the CDR3 is TGTGCCAGCAGCTTGGCCGGACAGGGCCTCAATCAGCCCCAGCATTTT. Translation: CASSLAGQGLNQPQHF.